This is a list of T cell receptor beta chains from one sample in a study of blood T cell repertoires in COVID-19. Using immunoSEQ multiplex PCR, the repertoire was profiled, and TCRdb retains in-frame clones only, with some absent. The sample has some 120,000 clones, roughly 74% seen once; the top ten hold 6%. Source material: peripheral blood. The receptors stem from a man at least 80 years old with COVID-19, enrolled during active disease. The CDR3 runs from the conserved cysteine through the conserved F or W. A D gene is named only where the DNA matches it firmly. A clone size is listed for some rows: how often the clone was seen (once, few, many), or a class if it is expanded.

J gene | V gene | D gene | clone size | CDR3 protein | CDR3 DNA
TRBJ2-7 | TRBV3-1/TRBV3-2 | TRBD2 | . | CASSRHTGTSGTYEQYF | TGTGCCAGCAGCCGCCACACTGGGACTAGCGGAACCTACGAGCAGTACTTC
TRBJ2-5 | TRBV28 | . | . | CASRLAWTQYF | TGTGCCAGCAGACTTGCATGGACCCAGTACTTC
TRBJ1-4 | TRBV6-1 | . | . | CASSEGPGREKLFF | TGTGCCAGCAGTGAAGGTCCAGGTCGGGAAAAACTGTTTTTT
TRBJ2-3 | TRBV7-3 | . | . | CASSPTRPMTSTDTQYF | TGTGCCAGCAGCCCGACGAGGCCTATGACTAGCACAGATACGCAGTATTTT
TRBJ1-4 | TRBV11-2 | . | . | CASSVGVNEKLFF | TGTGCCAGCAGCGTGGGAGTTAATGAAAAACTGTTTTTT
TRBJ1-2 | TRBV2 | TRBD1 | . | CASSGTGTNYGYTF | TGTGCCAGCAGTGGGACAGGGACTAACTATGGCTACACCTTC
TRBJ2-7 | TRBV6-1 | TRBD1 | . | CASSEGQGTSSYEQYF | TGTGCCAGCAGTGAAGGACAGGGGACCTCCTCCTACGAGCAGTACTTC
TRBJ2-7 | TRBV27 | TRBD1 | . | CASRLYGTGPYEQYF | TGTGCCAGCAGATTATACGGGACAGGACCCTACGAGCAGTACTTC
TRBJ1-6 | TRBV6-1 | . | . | CASSEAGGGSYNSPLHF | TGTGCCAGCAGTGAAGCAGGGGGGGGATCCTATAATTCACCCCTCCACTTT
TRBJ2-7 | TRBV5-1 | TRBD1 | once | CASSTDRADEQYF | TGCGCCAGCAGCACGGACAGGGCTGACGAGCAGTACTTC
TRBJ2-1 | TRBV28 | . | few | CASSDSRSLYNEQFF | TGTGCCAGCAGTGACTCCCGCTCCCTATACAATGAGCAGTTCTTC
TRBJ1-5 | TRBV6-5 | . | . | CASSYDRFNQPQHF | TGTGCCAGCAGTTACGACAGATTCAATCAGCCCCAGCATTTT
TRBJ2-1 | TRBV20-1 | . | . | CSASPAGAYNEQFF | TGCAGTGCTAGTCCAGCGGGTGCCTACAATGAGCAGTTCTTC
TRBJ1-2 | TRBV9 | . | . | CASSVGVVRGTGGYTF | TGTGCCAGCAGCGTAGGAGTTGTGCGGGGTACGGGTGGCTACACCTTC
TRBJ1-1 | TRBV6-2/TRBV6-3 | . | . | CASSYGLAEAVRTEAFF | TGTGCCAGCAGTTACGGTCTGGCAGAGGCAGTAAGGACTGAAGCTTTCTTT
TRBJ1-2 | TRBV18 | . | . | CASSQENLPHGYTF | TGTGCCAGCTCCCAAGAGAACTTACCCCATGGCTACACCTTC
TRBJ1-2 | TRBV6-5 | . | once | CASSPPPTDYGYTF | TGTGCCAGCAGTCCCCCCCCGACAGACTATGGCTACACCTTC
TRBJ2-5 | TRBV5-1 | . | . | CASSLSLTGQETQYF | TGCGCCAGCAGCTTGTCTCTCACAGGCCAAGAGACCCAGTACTTC
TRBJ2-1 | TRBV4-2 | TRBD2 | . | CASSQVPGTSGFEQFF | TGTGCCAGCAGCCAAGTTCCCGGGACTAGCGGGTTCGAGCAGTTCTTC
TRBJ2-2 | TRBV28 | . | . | CASSLYGRGNTGELFF | TGTGCCAGCAGTTTATATGGTCGGGGGAACACCGGGGAGCTGTTTTTT
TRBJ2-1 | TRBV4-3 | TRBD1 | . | CASSQEFAGGYYNEQFF | TGCGCCAGCAGCCAAGAGTTTGCAGGGGGATATTACAATGAGCAGTTCTTC
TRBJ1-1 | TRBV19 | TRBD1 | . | CASLSGGGQGDTEAFF | TGTGCCAGTCTTTCCGGAGGGGGACAGGGGGATACTGAAGCTTTCTTT
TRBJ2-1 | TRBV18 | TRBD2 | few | CASYEREGLNEQFF | TGTGCCAGCTACGAGCGGGAGGGACTCAATGAGCAGTTCTTC
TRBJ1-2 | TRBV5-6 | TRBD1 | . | CASSLEGQGAFRGYTF | TGTGCCAGCAGCTTGGAAGGGCAGGGGGCCTTTCGGGGCTACACCTTC
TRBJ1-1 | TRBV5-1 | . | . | CASRLPGGTEAFF | TGCGCCAGCCGACTCCCCGGCGGGACTGAAGCTTTCTTT
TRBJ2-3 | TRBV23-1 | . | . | CASSQCIKGLRDTDTQYF | TGCGCCAGCAGTCAATGCATCAAGGGCCTGAGGGATACAGATACGCAGTATTTT
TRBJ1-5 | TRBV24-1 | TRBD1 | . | CATSDSGRGWNQPQHF | TGTGCCACCAGTGATTCGGGCAGGGGGTGGAATCAGCCCCAGCATTTT
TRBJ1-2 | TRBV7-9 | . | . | CASSLGGYGYTF | TGTGCCAGCAGCTTAGGCGGATATGGCTACACCTTC
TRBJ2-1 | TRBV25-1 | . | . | CASSGLDEQFF | TGTGCCAGCAGTGGACTAGATGAGCAGTTCTTC
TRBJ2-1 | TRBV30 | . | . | CAWSANFAVYNEQFF | TGTGCCTGGAGTGCGAACTTTGCCGTCTACAATGAGCAGTTCTTC
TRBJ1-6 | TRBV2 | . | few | CASSEALGRVNSPLHF | TGTGCCAGCAGTGAAGCGCTTGGGAGGGTCAATTCACCCCTCCACTTT
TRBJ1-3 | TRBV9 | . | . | CASSVDLGGSSGNTIYF | TGTGCCAGCAGCGTAGACTTGGGGGGATCCTCTGGAAACACCATATATTTT
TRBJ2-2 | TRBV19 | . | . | CASSIRGGNTGELFF | TGTGCCAGTAGTATTCGAGGGGGGAACACCGGGGAGCTGTTTTTT
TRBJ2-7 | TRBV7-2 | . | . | CASSLGRLYEQYF | TGTGCTAGCAGCTTGGGGCGCCTGTACGAGCAGTACTTC
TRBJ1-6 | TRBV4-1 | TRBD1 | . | CASSQGTGSASPLHF | TGCGCCAGCAGCCAAGGGACAGGGAGCGCTTCACCCCTCCACTTT
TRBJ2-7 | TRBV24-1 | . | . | CATSDQLTYEQYF | TGTGCCACCAGTGATCAACTAACCTACGAGCAGTACTTC
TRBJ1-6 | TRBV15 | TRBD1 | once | CATSTQGGNSPLHF | TGTGCCACCAGCACTCAGGGGGGAAATTCACCCCTCCACTTT
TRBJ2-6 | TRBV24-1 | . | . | CATSDPGVEGANVLTF | TGTGCCACCAGTGATCCGGGGGTGGAGGGGGCCAACGTCCTGACTTTC
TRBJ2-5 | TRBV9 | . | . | CASSVGLRGTAYQETQYF | TGTGCCAGCAGCGTAGGGCTAAGGGGAACGGCTTACCAAGAGACCCAGTACTTC
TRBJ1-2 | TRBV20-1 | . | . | CSPMGQGYTF | TGCAGTCCAATGGGGCAAGGCTACACCTTC
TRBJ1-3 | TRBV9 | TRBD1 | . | CASSPFPGGEASDTIYF | TGTGCCAGCAGTCCCTTTCCAGGGGGAGAGGCGTCGGACACCATATATTTT
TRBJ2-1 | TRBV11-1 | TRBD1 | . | CASSSSLLGTGNEQFF | TGTGCCAGCAGCTCCTCCCTCCTTGGGACAGGGAATGAGCAGTTCTTC
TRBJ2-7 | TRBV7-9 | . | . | CASSLERWGAGEQYF | TGTGCCAGCAGCTTAGAACGATGGGGAGCGGGCGAGCAGTACTTC
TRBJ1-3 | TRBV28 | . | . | CASSFPNAGNTIYF | TGTGCCAGCAGTTTCCCTAACGCTGGAAACACCATATATTTT
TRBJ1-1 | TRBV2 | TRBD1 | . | CASSESRDSMNTEAFF | TGTGCCAGCAGTGAATCCCGGGACAGTATGAACACTGAAGCTTTCTTT
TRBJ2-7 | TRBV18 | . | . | CASSPPGEQYEQYF | TGTGCCAGCTCACCACCAGGGGAACAGTACGAGCAGTACTTC
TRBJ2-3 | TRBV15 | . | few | CATSRRTRSSTDTQYF | TGTGCCACCAGCAGAAGGACACGGTCTAGCACAGATACGCAGTATTTT
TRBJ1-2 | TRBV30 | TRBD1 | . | CAWTLGGRGVGTYGYTF | TGTGCCTGGACTTTGGGCGGCAGGGGGGTAGGGACTTATGGCTACACCTTC
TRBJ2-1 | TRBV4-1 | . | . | CASSQGVDVVRNEQFF | TGCGCCAGCAGCCAGGGAGTGGACGTGGTTCGGAATGAGCAGTTCTTC
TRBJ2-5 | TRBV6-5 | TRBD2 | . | CASSFLAEETQYF | TGTGCCAGCAGTTTTCTAGCGGAAGAGACCCAGTACTTC
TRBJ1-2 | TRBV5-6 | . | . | CASSLVDSNYGYTF | TGTGCCAGCAGCTTGGTGGACAGTAACTATGGCTACACCTTC
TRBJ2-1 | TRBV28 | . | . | CASSISDRGNEQFF | TGTGCCAGCAGTATATCGGACAGAGGAAATGAGCAGTTCTTC
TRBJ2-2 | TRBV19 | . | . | CASSIDRGTNTGELFF | TGTGCCAGTAGTATAGATAGGGGGACGAACACCGGGGAGCTGTTTTTT
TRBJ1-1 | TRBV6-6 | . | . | CASRQTTEQAFF | TGTGCCAGCAGGCAAACGACAGAACAAGCTTTCTTT
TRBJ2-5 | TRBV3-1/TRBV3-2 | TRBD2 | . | CASSPPGGETQYF | TGTGCCAGCAGCCCGCCGGGGGGGGAGACCCAGTACTTC
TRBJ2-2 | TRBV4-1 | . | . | CASSQDPQGTGELFF | TGCGCCAGCAGCCAAGATCCGCAGGGCACCGGGGAGCTGTTTTTT
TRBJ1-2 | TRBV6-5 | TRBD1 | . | CASSRTGGGGYTF | TGTGCCAGCAGTAGGACAGGGGGCGGTGGCTACACCTTC